This T cell receptor beta chain was sequenced for a study of shared clonotypes between healthy human individuals. In the case of this clone: The antigen remains unidentified.

Naive CD8 cells lacked CD45RO and underwent positive selection for CCR7, leaving out terminally differentiated effector memory CD45RA+ cells. Germline V CDR1 and CDR2: MGHRA, YSYEKL. The length of the CDR3 is 16 residues. The V and J ends lost 0 bases and 7 bases, in that order; junction bases with no gene match: 12. Deep was the level at which the assay was run. Sequenced by immunoSEQ multiplex PCR; TCRdb stores in-frame clones only, minus some. Among 1.5 million to 2.5 million clones, roughly 94% were seen once, and the ten largest hold around 1%. Overall study findings and caveats: Among four donors, roughly 5.5% of naive CD4 clonotypes were found in common. Incompleteness in sorted-subset sequencing, despite large depth, was shown by rarefaction.

The sample was naive CD8+ T cells sorted from blood. The TCR comes from a young man in good health. The V call is TRBV4-1, the J call TRBJ2-7, with TRBD1 matching 7 bases. CDR3 sequence reads: CASSQDQVTGLKEQYF. The CDR3 coding sequence is TGCGCCAGCAGCCAAGATCAGGTGACAGGGCTAAAGGAGCAGTACTTC.